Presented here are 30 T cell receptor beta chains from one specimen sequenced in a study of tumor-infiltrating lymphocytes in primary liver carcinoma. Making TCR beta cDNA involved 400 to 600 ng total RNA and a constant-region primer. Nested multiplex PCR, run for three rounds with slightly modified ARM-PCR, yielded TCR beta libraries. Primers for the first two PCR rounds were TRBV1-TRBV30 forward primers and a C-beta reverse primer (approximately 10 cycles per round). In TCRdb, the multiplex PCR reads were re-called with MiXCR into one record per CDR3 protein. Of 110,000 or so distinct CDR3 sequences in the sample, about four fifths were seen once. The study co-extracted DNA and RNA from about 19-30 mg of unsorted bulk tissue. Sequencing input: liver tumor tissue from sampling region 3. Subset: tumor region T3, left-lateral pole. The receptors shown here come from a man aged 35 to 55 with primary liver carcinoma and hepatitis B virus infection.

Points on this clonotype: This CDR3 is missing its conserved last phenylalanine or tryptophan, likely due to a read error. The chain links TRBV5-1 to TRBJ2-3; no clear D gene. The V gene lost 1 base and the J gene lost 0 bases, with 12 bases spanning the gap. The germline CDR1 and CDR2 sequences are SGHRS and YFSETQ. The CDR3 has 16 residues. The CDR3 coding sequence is TGCGCCAGCAGCTTGAACGGCCATGCTAGCACAGATACGCAGTATGTT. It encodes CASSLNGHASTDTQYV.

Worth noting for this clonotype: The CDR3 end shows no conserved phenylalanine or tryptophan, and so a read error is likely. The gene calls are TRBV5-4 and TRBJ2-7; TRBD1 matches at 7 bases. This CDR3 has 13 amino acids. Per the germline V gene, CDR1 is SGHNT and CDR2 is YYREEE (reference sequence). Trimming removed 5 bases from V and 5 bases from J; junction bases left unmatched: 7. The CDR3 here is CASSLQGLDEQYL. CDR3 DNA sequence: TGTGCCAGCAGTTTACAGGGGCTGGACGAGCAGTACCTC.

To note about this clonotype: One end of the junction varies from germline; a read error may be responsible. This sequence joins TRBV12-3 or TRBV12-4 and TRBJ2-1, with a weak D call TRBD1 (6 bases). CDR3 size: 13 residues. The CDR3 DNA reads TGTGCCAGCAGTATCGGACAGAACAATAAGCAGTCCTTC. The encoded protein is CASSIGQNNKQSF.

The CDR3 DNA reads as TGTGCCAGTACTTTGACCGGACGGGCTGGAAACACCATATATTTT. Amino acid sequence: CASTLTGRAGNTIYF. V is TRBV12-3 or TRBV12-4 and J is TRBJ1-3; D remains unclear. The CDR3 covers 15 residues. The V end was cut by 9 bases, the J end by 2 bases, with 17 bases between.

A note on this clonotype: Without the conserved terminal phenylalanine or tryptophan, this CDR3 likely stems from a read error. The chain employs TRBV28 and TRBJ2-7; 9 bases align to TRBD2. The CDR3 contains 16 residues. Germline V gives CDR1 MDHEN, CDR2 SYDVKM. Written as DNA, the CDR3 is TGTGCCAGCAGCCCAAGAACTAGCGGGCTTTCCTACGAACAGTACTCT. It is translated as CASSPRTSGLSYEQYS.

CDR3 DNA: TGCGCCAGCAGACAAAACTGGGGGGGTGAGACCCAGTACTTC. It codes for CASRQNWGGETQYF. V usage is TRBV4-3 and J usage is TRBJ2-5; 7 positions match TRBD2. From germline, CDR1 is LGHNA and CDR2 YSLEER. Trimming took 6 bases from V and 5 from J; bases not matched to a gene: 9. The CDR3 contains 14 residues.

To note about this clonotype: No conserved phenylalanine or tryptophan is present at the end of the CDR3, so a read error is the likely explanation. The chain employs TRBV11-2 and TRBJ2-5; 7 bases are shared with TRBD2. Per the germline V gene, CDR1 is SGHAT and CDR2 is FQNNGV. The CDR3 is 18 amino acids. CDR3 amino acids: CASSPSSIQGTGRETQYV. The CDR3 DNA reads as TGTGCCAGCAGCCCTAGCTCAATCCAGGGTACTGGGAGGGAGACACAGTACGTC.

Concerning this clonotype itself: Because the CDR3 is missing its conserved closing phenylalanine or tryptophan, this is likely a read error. The CDR3 region is CAGRDSFNQPQHS. The CDR3 DNA sequence: TGTGCCGGCAGGGACAGTTTCAATCAGCCTCAGCATTCT. The gene calls are TRBV12-3 or TRBV12-4 and TRBJ1-5; 7 positions match TRBD1. There are 13 residues in the CDR3.

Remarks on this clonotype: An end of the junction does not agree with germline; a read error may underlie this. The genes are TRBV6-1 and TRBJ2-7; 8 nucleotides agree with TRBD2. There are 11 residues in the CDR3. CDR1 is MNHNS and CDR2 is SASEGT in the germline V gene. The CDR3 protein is CACSGWSSGIF. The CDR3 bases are TGTGCCTGCAGTGGGTGGAGTAGCGGGATCTTC.

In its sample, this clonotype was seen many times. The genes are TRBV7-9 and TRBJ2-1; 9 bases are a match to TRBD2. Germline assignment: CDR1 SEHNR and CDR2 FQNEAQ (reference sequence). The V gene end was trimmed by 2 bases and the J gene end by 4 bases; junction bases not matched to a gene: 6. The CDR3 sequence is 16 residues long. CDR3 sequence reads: CASSLFSGGFYNEQFF. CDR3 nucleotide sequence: TGTGCCAGCAGCTTATTTAGCGGGGGATTTTACAATGAGCAGTTCTTC.

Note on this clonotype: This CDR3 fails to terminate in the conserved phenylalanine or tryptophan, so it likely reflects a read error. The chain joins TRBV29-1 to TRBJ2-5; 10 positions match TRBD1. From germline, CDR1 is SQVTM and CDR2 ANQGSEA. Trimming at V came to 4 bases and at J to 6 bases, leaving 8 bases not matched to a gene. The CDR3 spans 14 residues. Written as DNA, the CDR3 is TGCAGCGTTGCTTCCGGGACAGGGGAAAAGACCCAGTACTTA. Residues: CSVASGTGEKTQYL.

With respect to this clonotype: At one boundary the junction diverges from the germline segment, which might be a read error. In nucleotides, the CDR3 is TGTGCCATTAGTGACAACTGGAAAGCTAAAAACACTCAGTACTTC. Amino acid sequence: CAISDNWKAKNTQYF. The chain has TRBV10-3 and TRBJ2-4; D uncertain. The CDR3 is 15 residues long. Germline V gene data show CDR1 as ENHRY and CDR2 as SYGVKD.

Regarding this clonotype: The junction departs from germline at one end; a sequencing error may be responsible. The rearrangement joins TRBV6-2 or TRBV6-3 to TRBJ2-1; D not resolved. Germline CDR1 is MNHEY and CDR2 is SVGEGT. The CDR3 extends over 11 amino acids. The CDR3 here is CVSNHYNEQFF. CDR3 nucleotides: TGTGTCAGCAACCACTACAATGAGCAGTTCTTC.

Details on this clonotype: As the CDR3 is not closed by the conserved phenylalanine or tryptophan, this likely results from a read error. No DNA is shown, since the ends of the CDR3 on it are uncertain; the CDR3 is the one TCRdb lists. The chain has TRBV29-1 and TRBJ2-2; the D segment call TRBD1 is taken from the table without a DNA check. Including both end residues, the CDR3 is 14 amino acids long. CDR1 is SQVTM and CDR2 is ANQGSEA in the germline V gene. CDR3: CSVLGPGPTGERFL.

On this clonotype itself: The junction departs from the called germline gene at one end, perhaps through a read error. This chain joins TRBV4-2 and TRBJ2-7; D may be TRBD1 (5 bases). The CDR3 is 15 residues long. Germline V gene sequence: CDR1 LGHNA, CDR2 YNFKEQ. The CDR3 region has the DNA TGTGCCAGCAGCCAAGGGGCAGAGGACAAGCTCGAGCAGTGCTTC. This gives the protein CASSQGAEDKLEQCF.

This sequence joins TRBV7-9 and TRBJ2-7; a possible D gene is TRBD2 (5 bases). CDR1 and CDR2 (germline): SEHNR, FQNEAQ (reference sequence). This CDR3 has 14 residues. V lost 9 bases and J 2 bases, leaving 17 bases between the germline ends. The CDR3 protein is CASSPMERAYEQYF. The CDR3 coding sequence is TGTGCCAGTAGCCCCATGGAGAGGGCCTACGAGCAGTACTTC.

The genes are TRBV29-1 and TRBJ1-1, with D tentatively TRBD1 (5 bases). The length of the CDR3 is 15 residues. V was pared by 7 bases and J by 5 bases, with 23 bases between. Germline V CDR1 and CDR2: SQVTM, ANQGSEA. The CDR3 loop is CSASAGWGIKTEAFF. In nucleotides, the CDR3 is TGCAGCGCCAGTGCAGGGTGGGGGATAAAGACTGAAGCTTTCTTT.

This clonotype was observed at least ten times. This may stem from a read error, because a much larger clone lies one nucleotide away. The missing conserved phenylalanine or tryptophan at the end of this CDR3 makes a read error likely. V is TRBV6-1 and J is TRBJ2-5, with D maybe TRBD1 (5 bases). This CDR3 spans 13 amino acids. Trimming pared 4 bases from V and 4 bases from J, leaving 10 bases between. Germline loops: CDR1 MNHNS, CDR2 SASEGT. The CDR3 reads CASSVRGAETQYL. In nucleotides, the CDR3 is TGTGCCAGCAGTGTAAGGGGTGCAGAGACCCAGTACCTC.

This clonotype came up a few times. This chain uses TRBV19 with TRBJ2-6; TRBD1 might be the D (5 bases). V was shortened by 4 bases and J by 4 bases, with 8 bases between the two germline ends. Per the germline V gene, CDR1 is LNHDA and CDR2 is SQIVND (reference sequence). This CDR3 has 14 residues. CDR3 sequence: CASSTGLGANVLTF. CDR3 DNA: TGTGCCAGTAGTACAGGGTTGGGGGCCAACGTCCTGACTTTC.

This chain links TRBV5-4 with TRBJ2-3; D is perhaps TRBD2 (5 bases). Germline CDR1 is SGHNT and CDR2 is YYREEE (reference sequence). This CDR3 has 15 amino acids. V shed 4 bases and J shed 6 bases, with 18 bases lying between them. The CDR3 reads CASSLWLVSGDTQYF. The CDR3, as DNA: TGTGCCAGCAGCCTGTGGTTAGTCTCGGGGGATACGCAGTATTTT.

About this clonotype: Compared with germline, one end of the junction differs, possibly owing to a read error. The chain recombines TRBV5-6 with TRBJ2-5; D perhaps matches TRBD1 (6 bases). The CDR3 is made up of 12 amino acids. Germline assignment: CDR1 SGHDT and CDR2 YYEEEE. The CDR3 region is CASSWGQETQYF. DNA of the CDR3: TGTGCCAGCAGCTGGGGGCAGGAGACCCAGTATTTC.

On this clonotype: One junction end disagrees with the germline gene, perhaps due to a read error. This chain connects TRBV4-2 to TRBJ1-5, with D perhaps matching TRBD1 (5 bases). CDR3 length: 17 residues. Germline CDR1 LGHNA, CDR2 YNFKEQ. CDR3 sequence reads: CASSQEVAGRSYQPQHF. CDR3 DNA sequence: TGTGCCAGCAGCCAAGAAGTGGCAGGGCGAAGCTATCAGCCTCAGCATTTT.

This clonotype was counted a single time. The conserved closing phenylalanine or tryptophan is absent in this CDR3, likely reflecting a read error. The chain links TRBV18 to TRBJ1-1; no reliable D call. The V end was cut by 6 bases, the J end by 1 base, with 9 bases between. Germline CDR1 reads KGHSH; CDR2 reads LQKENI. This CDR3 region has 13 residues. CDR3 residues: CASSWQRNTEAFL. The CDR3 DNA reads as TGTGCCAGCTCTTGGCAGCGGAACACTGAAGCTTTCCTT.

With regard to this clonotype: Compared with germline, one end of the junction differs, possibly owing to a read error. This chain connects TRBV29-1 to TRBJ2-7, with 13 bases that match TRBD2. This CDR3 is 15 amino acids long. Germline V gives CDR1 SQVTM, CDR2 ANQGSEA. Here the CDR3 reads CSVALGLAGSYGQYF. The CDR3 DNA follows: TGTAGCGTTGCTTTGGGACTAGCGGGGTCGTACGGGCAGTACTTC.

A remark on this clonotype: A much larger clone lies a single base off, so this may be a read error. The CDR3 bases are TGCGCCAGCTCAGTCACCCCAAACTATGACTACACCTTC. Translating it yields CASSVTPNYDYTF. The rearrangement uses TRBV5-1 and TRBJ1-2; D not certain. This CDR3 comprises 13 residues. The V gene's germline CDR1 is SGHRS and CDR2 YFSETQ.

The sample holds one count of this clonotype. The CDR3 nucleotides read TGTGCCAGCAGTTTCAGGAACACTGAAACCTTCTTT. Its protein product is CASSFRNTETFF. The chain couples TRBV28 to TRBJ1-1; D call uncertain. V was pared by 3 bases and J by 14 bases, with 16 bases between. Germline V gene sequence: CDR1 MDHEN, CDR2 SYDVKM. The CDR3 totals 12 residues.

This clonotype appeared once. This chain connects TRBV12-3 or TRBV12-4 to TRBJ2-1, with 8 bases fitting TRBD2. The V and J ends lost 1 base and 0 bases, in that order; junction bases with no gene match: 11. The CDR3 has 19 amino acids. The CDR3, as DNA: TGTGCCAGCAGTTTAGATGCTAGCGGGTTGCTGCCCTCCTACAATGAGCAGTTCTTC. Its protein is CASSLDASGLLPSYNEQFF.

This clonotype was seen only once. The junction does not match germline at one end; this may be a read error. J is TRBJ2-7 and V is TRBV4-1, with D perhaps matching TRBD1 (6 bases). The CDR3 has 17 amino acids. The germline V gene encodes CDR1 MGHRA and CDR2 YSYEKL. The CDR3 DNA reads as TGCGCCAGCAGCCAATGTCCCGCCAGGGGAGTAGCCTACGAGCACTACTTC. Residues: CASSQCPARGVAYEHYF.

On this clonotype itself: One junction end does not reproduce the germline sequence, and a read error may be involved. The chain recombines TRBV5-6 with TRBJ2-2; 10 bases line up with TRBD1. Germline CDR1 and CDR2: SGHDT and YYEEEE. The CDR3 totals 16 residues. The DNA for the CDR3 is TGTGCCAATAGCGTACCGGGACAGGGGAACACCGGGGAGCTCTTTTTT. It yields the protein CANSVPGQGNTGELFF.

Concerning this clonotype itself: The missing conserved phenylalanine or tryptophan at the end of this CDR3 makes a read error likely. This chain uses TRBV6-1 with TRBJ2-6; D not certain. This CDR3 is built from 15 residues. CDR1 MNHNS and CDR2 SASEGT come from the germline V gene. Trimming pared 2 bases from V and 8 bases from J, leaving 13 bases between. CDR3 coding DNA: TGTGCCAGCAGTGAATTCTCCCTAGGGACCAACGTCCTGACTTTA. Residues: CASSEFSLGTNVLTL.